This T cell receptor beta chain is from a study of blood T cells in healthy people across ages. Study overall: About one barcoded beta molecule was captured per two T cells (by template switching).

Together with a sample-barcoded 5' primer, a J-beta primer mix was included in a second PCR lasting roughly 7 to 11 cycles. TCRdb reprocessed the 5' RACE reads via MiXCR and lists one record per CDR3 protein. The sample carries under 2 million distinct CDR3 sequences, roughly a third recorded once. CDR1 and CDR2 (germline): KGHDR, SFDVKD. J was trimmed by 2 bases and V by 4 bases; bases with no gene match: 8. CDR3 length: 18 residues. Whenever a sample was processed, at least 6.5 million PBMCs were isolated. This chain joins TRBV24-1 and TRBJ2-3; 13 bases match TRBD2. The origin of this receptor is a woman aged 25-40 years in good health. The sequenced sample was blood. CDR3 in amino acids: CATSDTGTSGKITDTQYF. CDR3 in DNA: TGTGCCACCAGTGACACCGGGACTAGCGGGAAGATCACAGATACGCAGTATTTT.